This is a list of T cell receptor beta chains from one sample in a study of blood T cell repertoires in COVID-19. Sequencing was performed with immunoSEQ multiplex PCR; in TCRdb, only in-frame clones are kept and a portion is missing. The repertoire holds tens of thousands of clones, with around 91% as singletons. The sequenced material came from peripheral blood. The receptors originated from a man in his sixties or seventies with active or convalescent COVID-19. Each CDR3 is given with its conserved first and last residue. A D gene is named only where the DNA matches it firmly. Not all rows give a size; the values are once, few, many and, for expanded clones, a class.

j_call	clone_size	v_call	d_call	cdr3_aa	cdr3_nt
TRBJ1-1	once	TRBV30	TRBD1	CAWSWEARGAEAFF	TGTGCCTGGAGTTGGGAGGCCAGGGGGGCTGAAGCTTTCTTT
TRBJ1-2	NA	TRBV10-2	NA	CASRVSGTNFYGYTF	TGCGCCAGCAGGGTTTCCGGGACAAATTTTTATGGCTACACCTTC
TRBJ1-2	NA	TRBV18	TRBD1	CASSPEGQGASDYGYTF	TGTGCCAGCTCACCGGAGGGACAGGGGGCGTCGGACTATGGCTACACCTTC
TRBJ2-7	NA	TRBV5-6	NA	CASSAMQGPILYEQYF	TGTGCCAGCAGCGCCATGCAGGGGCCTATTTTGTACGAGCAGTACTTC
TRBJ1-1	NA	TRBV18	NA	CASSPPGLLNTEAFF	TGTGCCAGCTCACCACCCGGACTTTTGAACACTGAAGCTTTCTTT
TRBJ1-4	NA	TRBV5-6	TRBD1	CASSLTGTGDEKLFF	TGTGCCAGCAGCTTAACCGGGACAGGGGATGAAAAACTGTTTTTT
TRBJ1-1	NA	TRBV19	NA	CASSIHRNTEAFF	TGTGCCAGTAGTATCCACAGGAACACTGAAGCTTTCTTT
TRBJ1-5	few	TRBV7-9	NA	CASSLAGPVSNQPQHF	TGTGCCAGCAGCTTAGCGGGGCCCGTTAGCAATCAGCCCCAGCATTTT
TRBJ1-6	NA	TRBV2	TRBD1	CASSETGNNSPLHF	TGTGCCAGCAGTGAGACAGGGAACAATTCACCCCTCCACTTT
TRBJ2-5	NA	TRBV3-1/TRBV3-2	TRBD2	CASSQDTPRGGSQETQYF	TGTGCCAGCAGCCAAGATACCCCTCGCGGGGGGTCCCAAGAGACCCAGTACTTC
TRBJ2-5	NA	TRBV2	TRBD2	CASRLAGGSETQYF	TGTGCCAGCAGACTAGCGGGGGGTAGTGAGACCCAGTACTTC
TRBJ1-2	NA	TRBV23-1	NA	CASSQSRVYTF	TGCGCCAGCAGTCAATCCAGGGTCTACACCTTC
TRBJ1-5	NA	TRBV4-1	TRBD1	CASSPRLGQGRIDNQPQHF	TGCGCCAGCAGCCCTAGACTGGGACAGGGTCGGATAGACAATCAGCCCCAGCATTTT
TRBJ1-1	NA	TRBV29-1	NA	CSVKPDLREAFF	TGCAGCGTTAAACCGGACTTAAGGGAAGCTTTCTTT
TRBJ1-2	NA	TRBV27	TRBD1	CASSFTGGLYGYTF	TGTGCCAGCAGTTTCACAGGGGGCCTCTATGGCTACACCTTC
TRBJ1-3	NA	TRBV18	NA	CASSPDSGNTIYF	TGTGCCAGCTCACCGGACAGCGGAAACACCATATATTTT
TRBJ1-1	NA	TRBV30	TRBD1	CAWDRGNTEAFF	TGTGCCTGGGACAGGGGGAACACTGAAGCTTTCTTT
TRBJ1-2	once	TRBV7-9	NA	CASSLDGPVPDGYTF	TGTGCCAGCAGCTTAGATGGCCCCGTCCCTGATGGCTACACCTTC
TRBJ2-1	NA	TRBV6-2/TRBV6-3	TRBD2	CASSSFGGNEQFF	TGTGCCAGCAGTTCCTTCGGGGGGAATGAGCAGTTCTTC
TRBJ1-6	NA	TRBV19	NA	CASSIADYSNSPLHF	TGTGCCAGTAGTATAGCGGACTATAGCAATTCACCCCTCCACTTT
TRBJ1-2	NA	TRBV4-3	TRBD1	CASSQAERQGGGYTF	TGCGCCAGCAGCCAAGCCGAACGACAGGGTGGAGGCTACACCTTC
TRBJ2-5	NA	TRBV3-1/TRBV3-2	NA	CASSQALPGETQYF	TGTGCCAGCAGCCAGGCCCTGCCGGGGGAGACCCAGTACTTC
TRBJ2-2	NA	TRBV11-2	TRBD1	CASSDPGQGITGELFF	TGTGCCAGCAGCGATCCGGGACAGGGGATAACCGGGGAGCTGTTTTTT
TRBJ2-7	NA	TRBV7-9	NA	CASSSEVYEQYF	TGTGCCAGCAGCTCGGAGGTTTACGAGCAGTACTTC
TRBJ1-2	NA	TRBV10-3	NA	CAISEGPGDNYGYTF	TGTGCCATCAGTGAAGGGCCGGGGGACAACTATGGCTACACCTTC
TRBJ1-1	NA	TRBV24-1	TRBD1	CATSDSRQGNTEAFF	TGTGCCACCAGTGATTCAAGACAGGGGAACACTGAAGCTTTCTTT
TRBJ2-3	NA	TRBV9	NA	CASSVVGAEDTQYF	TGTGCCAGCAGCGTAGTTGGGGCTGAAGATACGCAGTATTTT
TRBJ1-5	NA	TRBV5-1	TRBD1	CASSPGTGASNQPQHF	TGCGCCAGCAGCCCGGGGACAGGGGCCAGCAATCAGCCCCAGCATTTT
TRBJ2-7	NA	TRBV19	NA	CASSEYGYEQYF	TGTGCCAGTAGTGAGTACGGCTACGAGCAGTACTTC
TRBJ2-1	NA	TRBV6-6	NA	CASSPLEGGEQFF	TGTGCCAGCAGCCCGCTGGAGGGCGGTGAGCAGTTCTTC
TRBJ1-1	NA	TRBV25-1	NA	CASSAYRGDTEAFF	TGTGCCAGCAGTGCGTACCGGGGTGACACTGAAGCTTTCTTT
TRBJ2-7	NA	TRBV10-3	NA	CAISGQGRTYEQYF	TGTGCCATCAGTGGCCAGGGGCGGACCTACGAGCAGTACTTC
TRBJ2-1	NA	TRBV5-4	NA	CASSSGHPEYNEQFF	TGTGCCAGCAGCTCGGGACATCCCGAATACAATGAGCAGTTCTTC
TRBJ1-2	few	TRBV5-6	TRBD1	CASSLGGRQGVPGYTF	TGTGCCAGCAGCTTGGGGGGCCGACAGGGAGTACCTGGCTACACCTTC
TRBJ1-5	medium-sized	TRBV20-1	TRBD1	CSASSDRVHQPQHF	TGCAGTGCTAGTAGTGACAGGGTCCATCAGCCCCAGCATTTT
TRBJ2-1	NA	TRBV7-3	TRBD1	CASSLDRGRNEQFF	TGTGCCAGCAGCTTGGACAGGGGGCGCAATGAGCAGTTCTTC
TRBJ1-2	NA	TRBV7-5	NA	CARSLVFRLNYGYTF	TGTGCCAGAAGCTTAGTTTTCAGGCTTAACTATGGCTACACCTTC
TRBJ2-1	NA	TRBV18	NA	CASSPPQGFNEQFF	TGTGCCAGCTCACCACCGCAGGGTTTCAATGAGCAGTTCTTC
TRBJ2-3	NA	TRBV5-4	NA	CASSKHTGDTQYF	TGTGCCAGCAGCAAGCACACAGGGGATACGCAGTATTTT
TRBJ2-3	NA	TRBV7-2	TRBD1	CASSLTWGQGTYTQYF	TGTGCCAGCAGCTTAACGTGGGGACAGGGCACATATACGCAGTATTTT
TRBJ1-4	NA	TRBV18	NA	CASSPNHLADEKLFF	TGTGCCAGCTCACCAAACCACCTTGCGGATGAAAAACTGTTTTTT
TRBJ2-3	once	TRBV18	TRBD2	CASSRLAGGRYLDTQYF	TGTGCCAGCTCGCGTCTAGCGGGGGGACGCTATTTGGATACGCAGTATTTT
TRBJ1-3	NA	TRBV7-6	NA	CASSLDRVGYTIYF	TGTGCCAGCAGCTTAGACAGGGTTGGCTACACCATATATTTT
TRBJ2-1	NA	TRBV7-3	TRBD1	CASSLIVGQGYNEQFF	TGTGCCAGCAGCTTAATTGTCGGACAGGGCTACAATGAGCAGTTCTTC
TRBJ1-6	NA	TRBV11-2	TRBD1	CASSLRQGSPLHF	TGTGCCAGCAGCTTGAGACAGGGGTCACCCCTCCACTTT
TRBJ1-2	NA	TRBV6-1	TRBD1	CASSEWGQGNGYTF	TGTGCCAGCAGTGAATGGGGACAGGGGAATGGCTACACCTTC
TRBJ1-2	NA	TRBV12-3/TRBV12-4	NA	CASSLRGIAGYTF	TGTGCCAGCAGTTTACGGGGTATAGCTGGCTACACCTTC
TRBJ2-7	NA	TRBV3-1/TRBV3-2	TRBD1	CASSPSGQRAYEQYF	TGTGCCAGCAGCCCCTCGGGACAGCGAGCCTACGAGCAGTACTTC
TRBJ2-7	NA	TRBV6-5	NA	CASTKGAGVYEQYF	TGTGCCAGCACTAAAGGGGCAGGGGTTTACGAGCAGTACTTC
TRBJ2-7	NA	TRBV30	NA	CAWKTSYEQYF	TGTGCCTGGAAAACATCCTACGAGCAGTACTTC
TRBJ1-1	NA	TRBV5-8	NA	CASSLGRSRTEAFF	TGTGCCAGCAGCTTGGGCCGTTCGCGGACTGAAGCTTTCTTT
TRBJ2-7	NA	TRBV27	NA	CASSFDRINEQYF	TGTGCCAGCAGTTTCGACAGGATCAACGAGCAGTACTTC